What follows is one T cell receptor (beta chain) and its context. This entry belongs to a study of control samples from healthy donors and cancer patients. Data came from immunoSEQ multiplex PCR; TCRdb stores just in-frame clones and leaves some out. The sample records 91,000 or so clones, 91% being singletons. Trimming left V 3 bases short and J 2 bases short, with 5 bases between. The germline V gene encodes CDR1 MGHDK and CDR2 SYGVNS. The CDR3 extends over 12 amino acids. The gene calls are TRBV25-1 and TRBJ2-7; D unclear. This receptor was obtained from a woman in her twenties or thirties in good health. The sequenced material came from blood. In nucleotides, the CDR3 is TGTGCCAGCAGTGAGACCCCCTACGAGCAGTACTTC. Its protein product is CASSETPYEQYF.